The clone carrying this TCR beta chain is classed as hyperexpanded. TCRdb recomputed calls from the RT-PCR reads with MiXCR, one row per CDR3 protein. Of 50,000 to 60,000 distinct CDR3 sequences listed, roughly 15% are singletons. These data originate in a study of patients and donors after allogeneic stem cell transplantation. With 4 bases removed from V and 6 bases from J, the gap between germline ends came to 10 bases. Germline lookup yields CDR1 SGHTA and CDR2 FQGTGA. The CDR3 length is 13 residues. V is TRBV7-3 and J is TRBJ2-1, with D unclear. This receptor was taken from a human donor who was either an allogeneic HSCT recipient or a stem cell or donor lymphocyte infusion donor (not recorded which). It is not recorded whose cells these are; they may come from a transplant donor. Sequencing was done on a sample of blood, either unsorted or a sorted T cell fraction (not recorded which). The CDR3 nucleotides read TGTGCCAGCAGCTCCACCCTTGGCAATGAGCAGTTCTTC. Its protein is CASSSTLGNEQFF.